This TCR beta chain was recorded in a study of Ad26.COV2.S vaccination and SARS-CoV-2 variants. The treatment denotes: around 19 received Ad26.COV2.S at low or high dose, single or two shots; about 5 received placebo; per-sample allocation not given. At day 63 after the first vaccine or placebo injection, samples were drawn. The study used a vaccine consisting of an Ad26 vector that expressed Wuhan-strain SARS-CoV-2 spike. The protocol was immunoSEQ multiplex PCR, while the TCRdb copy is restricted to in-frame clones and leaves out a portion. The sample contains 300,000 to 500,000 clones, approximately 86% of which appear only once. CDR3 length: 13 amino acids. V lost 5 bases and J lost 5, with 15 bases in between. Per the germline V gene, CDR1 is GTSNPN and CDR2 is SVGIG (reference sequence).

V usage is TRBV30 and J usage is TRBJ1-1, with TRBD1 as a possible D gene (6 bases). The clonotype was recovered from a person between 18 and 65 years old who received the Ad26.COV2.S COVID-19 vaccine or a placebo. The material sequenced was peripheral blood, taken in a trial of Ad26.COV2.S vaccine versus placebo. The DNA for the CDR3 is TGTGCCTGGCCTACAGGGTGGTGGACTGAAGCTTTCTTT. It specifies CAWPTGWWTEAFF.